Below, 30 T cell receptor beta chains from the same sample are listed, as sequenced in a study of T cell responses to AZD1222 COVID-19 vaccine. TCRdb's copy holds only in-frame clones and misses some; the assay was immunoSEQ multiplex PCR. The sample records about 130,000 clones, approximately 92% being singletons. The material sequenced was peripheral blood, taken 28 days after the second AZD1222 dose. These receptor sequences come from an adult who received the AZD1222 COVID-19 vaccine.

In its sample, this clone was seen once. This sequence joins TRBV5-1 and TRBJ1-2; the D gene is possibly TRBD1 (5 bases). V was trimmed by 4 bases and J by 5 bases, leaving 18 bases between them. CDR1 and CDR2 from the germline V gene are SGHRS and YFSETQ. CDR3 length equals 15 residues. The CDR3 DNA follows: TGCGCCAGCAGCGCCCCGCCGGGGGGAGGGTATGGCTACACCTTC. This codes for CASSAPPGGGYGYTF. Drawing the rest from reference TRBV5-1 and TRBJ1-2, the complete variable domain is KAGVTQTPRYLIKTRGQQVTLSCSPISGHRSVSWYQQTPGQGLQFLFEYFSETQRNKGNFPGRFSGRQFSNSRSEMNVSTLELGDSALYLCASSAPPGGGYGYTFGSGTRLTVV.

This chain uses TRBV3-1 (or the pseudogene TRBV3-2) with TRBJ2-5; D gene ambiguous. Germline CDR1 and CDR2: LGHDT and YNNKEL (reference sequence). The CDR3 has 15 residues. The V and J ends lost 5 bases and 5 bases respectively, with 18 bases between them. DNA for the CDR3: TGTGCCAGCAGCGCCCGACTGGGCTGGCGGGAGACCCAGTACTTC. This encodes CASSARLGWRETQYF.

This chain links TRBV6-1 with TRBJ1-4; 7 nucleotides match TRBD1. The ends lost 1 base at V and 8 bases at J; junction bases unmatched: 10. The CDR3 runs to 16 residues. The germline V gene has CDR1 MNHNS and CDR2 SASEGT. The CDR3 protein is CASSEVRGDRPEKLFF. The CDR3 coding sequence is TGTGCCAGCAGTGAAGTTCGAGGGGACAGACCCGAAAAACTGTTTTTT.

The V and J genes are TRBV4-1 and TRBJ1-1; tentatively, D is TRBD1 (6 bases). CDR1 and CDR2 (germline): MGHRA, YSYEKL. Trimming pared 3 bases from V and 1 base from J, leaving 9 bases between. The length of the CDR3 is 14 residues. CDR3 protein: CASSQLTGNTEAFF. The CDR3 DNA follows: TGCGCCAGCAGCCAGCTGACAGGGAACACTGAAGCTTTCTTT.

The rearrangement uses TRBV6-6 and TRBJ2-4; D might be TRBD1 (5 bases). Trimming pared 6 bases from V and 7 bases from J, leaving 19 bases between. Germline CDR1 is MNHNY and CDR2 is SVGAGI (reference sequence). The CDR3 is made up of 15 amino acids. DNA for the CDR3: TGTGCCAGCAGCCCAACCCAGGGTCCGACGAACATTCAGTACTTC. Translation: CASSPTQGPTNIQYF.

The chain joins TRBV7-8 to TRBJ2-1; TRBD2 agrees at 9 bases. This CDR3 has 17 residues. Germline V gives CDR1 SGHVS, CDR2 FQNEAQ. The ends lost 0 bases at V and 4 bases at J; junction bases unmatched: 7. CDR3: CASSLAPAGGFYNEQFF. CDR3 sequence (DNA): TGTGCCAGCAGCTTAGCTCCAGCGGGGGGCTTTTACAATGAGCAGTTCTTC.

V and J are TRBV13 and TRBJ2-3; D ambiguous. Looked up from germline, CDR1 is PRHDT and CDR2 is FYEKMQ (reference sequence). The germline V and J ends were trimmed by 6 bases and 4 bases, with 11 bases remaining between them. CDR3 size: 13 residues. The CDR3 DNA reads as TGTGCCAGCAGTGACTCTTTGGCAGATACGCAGTATTTT. Translation gives CASSDSLADTQYF.

V and J are TRBV11-2 and TRBJ1-1; D uncertain. This CDR3 spans 15 amino acids. Trimming stripped 1 base from V and 0 bases from J, with 9 bases between. Germline values: CDR1 SGHAT, CDR2 FQNNGV. The CDR3 nucleotides are TGTGCCAGCAGCTTAGGTTTCTCTGTGAACACTGAAGCTTTCTTT. This codes for CASSLGFSVNTEAFF.

The chain links TRBV3-1 (or the pseudogene TRBV3-2) to TRBJ1-5, with D possibly matching TRBD1 (5 bases). V lost 1 base to trimming and J lost 4 bases, with 8 bases between them. This CDR3 is built from 14 residues. Germline values: CDR1 LGHDT, CDR2 YNNKEL (reference sequence). The CDR3 region has the DNA TGTGCCAGCAGCCAAGGCCAGGGTAATCAGCCCCAGCATTTT. This codes for CASSQGQGNQPQHF.

The chain recombines TRBV10-3 with TRBJ2-1; the match to TRBD1 covers 10 bases. Germline CDR1 ENHRY, CDR2 SYGVKD. This CDR3 contains 15 residues. V was clipped by 5 bases and J by 6 bases; unmatched bases: 7. The DNA of the CDR3 is TGTGCCATCAGTCGCGGGACAGGGGACGCCAATGAGCAGTTCTTC. Protein product: CAISRGTGDANEQFF.

V is TRBV7-2 and J is TRBJ2-1; D remains unclear. The germline CDR1 and CDR2 sequences are SGHTA and FQGNSA. Deletions cut 5 bases from V and 1 base from J, with 6 bases between. The CDR3 is 13 residues long. CDR3 protein: CASSPGSYNEQFF. In nucleotides, the CDR3 is TGTGCCAGCAGCCCCGGGTCCTACAATGAGCAGTTCTTC.

V is TRBV12-3 or TRBV12-4 and J is TRBJ1-1; D is uncertain. The length of the CDR3 is 11 residues. The V and J ends lost 3 bases and 8 bases respectively, with 7 bases between them. The CDR3 DNA reads as TGTGCCAGCAGTTTGGGGAACGAAGCTTTCTTT. Its translation: CASSLGNEAFF.

Comments on this clone: An end of the junction differs from the germline gene, which may be a read error. V usage is TRBV7-7 and J usage is TRBJ2-7, with D maybe TRBD2 (5 bases). Germline V gene lookup returns CDR1 SSHAT and CDR2 FNYEAQ (reference sequence). The CDR3 loop spans 19 amino acids. CDR3 protein: CASSSVSCRGRALLYEQYF. DNA of the CDR3: TGTGCTAGCAGCTCCGTATCTTGTCGGGGAAGAGCCTTGTTGTACGAGCAGTACTTC.

This clone was seen a few times. The rearrangement uses TRBV7-9 and TRBJ2-1, with 9 bases identical to TRBD1. This CDR3 has 15 amino acids. The V gene's germline CDR1 is SEHNR and CDR2 FQNEAQ (reference sequence). J was trimmed by 8 bases and V by 7 bases; bases with no gene match: 12. The CDR3 sequence: CASTIRTGGLDEQFF. CDR3 bases: TGTGCCAGCACCATAAGAACAGGGGGCCTCGATGAGCAGTTCTTC.

The rearrangement joins TRBV7-9 to TRBJ1-2; the D is unclear. With 5 bases removed from V and 8 bases from J, the gap between germline ends came to 3 bases. The CDR3 sequence is 9 residues long. Germline loops: CDR1 SEHNR, CDR2 FQNEAQ (reference sequence). This CDR3 is CASSPGYTF. Here the CDR3 DNA reads TGTGCCAGCAGCCCGGGCTACACCTTC.

The V and J genes are TRBV5-1 and TRBJ2-7, with D maybe TRBD1 (6 bases). The germline CDR1 and CDR2 sequences are SGHRS and YFSETQ. The V end lost 1 base, the J end lost 5 bases, and 16 bases lay between the germline ends. There are 15 residues in the CDR3. The CDR3 is CASSLRGGSTHEQYF. The CDR3 nucleotides are TGCGCCAGCAGCTTGAGAGGGGGATCCACCCACGAGCAGTACTTC.

The genes are TRBV25-1 and TRBJ1-6; D possibly corresponds to TRBD1 (5 bases). The CDR3 extends over 13 amino acids. The germline V gene encodes CDR1 MGHDK and CDR2 SYGVNS. Trimming removed 6 bases at V and 8 bases at J, with 11 bases between. Here the CDR3 DNA reads TGTGCCAGCAGGAGTATAGGGGATTCACCCCTCCACTTT. Protein: CASRSIGDSPLHF.

The chain combines TRBV5-1 with TRBJ1-2, with TRBD1 identical over 8 bases. The CDR3 sequence is 14 residues long. The germline gives CDR1 SGHRS, CDR2 YFSETQ. Germline trimming cut 4 bases from V and 0 bases from J; bases unmatched to any gene: 2. CDR3: CASSRQGTNYGYTF. CDR3 nucleotide sequence: TGCGCCAGCAGCCGACAGGGGACTAACTATGGCTACACCTTC.

This sequence joins TRBV4-3 and TRBJ2-1; D may be TRBD1 (7 bases). The V end was cut by 4 bases, the J end by 9 bases, with 13 bases between. The CDR3 consists of 13 residues. The germline V gene has CDR1 LGHNA and CDR2 YSLEER. Here the CDR3 reads CASSRGTEREQFF. The CDR3 nucleotides are TGCGCCAGCAGCCGCGGGACAGAACGTGAGCAGTTCTTC.

V gene TRBV21-1 combines with J gene TRBJ2-7; whether TRBD2, the table's D call, matches the DNA was not checked. TRBV21-1 corresponds to a pseudogene. This CDR3 is 19 amino acids long. The CDR3 DNA reads as TGTGCCAGCAGCAAAGCCGTGATTGCCGAGCGGTTTTCCTCCTACGAGCAGTACTTC. It yields the protein CASSKAVIAERFSSYEQYF.

In nucleotides, the CDR3 is TGTGCCTGGAGTCCAGACTCGAGAACTTACAATGAGCAGTTCTTC. Protein: CAWSPDSRTYNEQFF. This chain connects TRBV30 to TRBJ2-1; the D is unclear. The V gene's germline CDR1 is GTSNPN and CDR2 SVGIG (reference sequence). V lost 2 bases, J lost 4 bases, and 15 bases lay in between. This CDR3 region has 15 residues.

The V call is TRBV9, the J call TRBJ1-6; a possible D gene is TRBD1 (5 bases). Germline V gene data show CDR1 as SGDLS and CDR2 as YYNGEE. V was pared by 7 bases and J by 6 bases, with 14 bases between. This CDR3 contains 14 residues. In DNA form, the CDR3 reads TGTGCCAGCCGTGACGGGCAGGGTAATTCACCCCTCCACTTT. It specifies CASRDGQGNSPLHF. Complete variable domain (other parts from reference TRBV9 and TRBJ1-6): DSGVTQTPKHLITATGQRVTLRCSPRSGDLSVYWYQQSLDQGLQFLIQYYNGEERAKGNILERFSAQQFPDLHSELNLSSLELGDSALYFCASRDGQGNSPLHFGNGTRLTVT.

The chain links TRBV30 to TRBJ2-7; TRBD1 agrees at 10 bases. This CDR3 is built from 15 residues. V lost 5 bases, J lost 3 bases, and 10 bases stayed unmatched. Germline lookup yields CDR1 GTSNPN and CDR2 SVGIG (reference sequence). The CDR3 loop reads CAWGYDGTGVYEQYF. The CDR3 DNA follows: TGTGCCTGGGGTTATGACGGGACAGGGGTCTACGAGCAGTACTTC.

The sample holds a few counts of this clone. The genes are TRBV2 and TRBJ1-1; no reliable D call. The CDR3 runs to 10 residues. V shed 8 bases and J shed 1 base, with 2 bases lying between them. Germline CDR1 and CDR2: SNHLY and FYNNEI. The CDR3 DNA is TGTGCCAGCCGGAACACTGAAGCTTTCTTT. It translates to CASRNTEAFF.

A remark on this clone: Other DNA sequences in this specimen translate into the identical CDR3. CDR3 protein: CASSLGTDYGYTF. CDR3 in DNA: TGTGCCAGCAGCTTAGGGACAGACTATGGCTACACCTTC. The chain recombines TRBV7-9 with TRBJ1-2, with D possibly matching TRBD1 (6 bases). The CDR3 loop spans 13 amino acids. The germline gives CDR1 SEHNR, CDR2 FQNEAQ (reference sequence). The V end lost 1 base, the J end lost 3 bases, and 6 bases lay between the germline ends.

The sample holds one count of this clone. The J gene is TRBJ2-1, the V gene TRBV5-5; 11 positions agree with TRBD1. Germline trimming cut 6 bases from V and 5 bases from J; bases unmatched to any gene: 10. CDR1 and CDR2 from the germline V gene are SGHKS and YYEKEE (reference sequence). This CDR3 is 16 amino acids long. The CDR3 loop is CASTPELGQGDNEQFF. CDR3 bases: TGTGCCAGCACCCCCGAGCTGGGACAGGGGGACAATGAGCAGTTCTTC. Full variable domain (missing parts from reference TRBV5-5 and TRBJ2-1): DAGVTQSPTHLIKTRGQQVTLRCSPISGHKSVSWYQQVLGQGPQFIFQYYEKEERGRGNFPDRFSARQFPNYSSELNVNALLLGDSALYLCASTPELGQGDNEQFFGPGTRLTVL.

The rearrangement uses TRBV7-3 and TRBJ2-7; D might be TRBD1 or TRBD2, each matching 5 bases. Germline loops: CDR1 SGHTA, CDR2 FQGTGA. V dropped 1 base and J dropped 3 bases, with 7 bases sitting between them. CDR3 length equals 13 residues. The CDR3 nucleotides are TGTGCCAGCAGCTTAATTGGGGGCTACGAGCAGTACTTC. This sequence encodes CASSLIGGYEQYF.

The chain joins TRBV12-3 or TRBV12-4 to TRBJ2-5, with 7 bases that match TRBD2. The CDR3 is 11 residues long. The ends lost 5 bases at V and 11 bases at J; junction bases unmatched: 5. The CDR3 sequence is CASSPGGTQYF. CDR3 in DNA: TGTGCCAGCAGTCCCGGGGGGACGCAGTACTTC.

The chain links TRBV11-2 to TRBJ1-1; no definite D call. Trimming stripped 3 bases from V and 2 bases from J, with 7 bases between. The CDR3 extends over 13 amino acids. From germline, CDR1 is SGHAT and CDR2 FQNNGV. The DNA for the CDR3 is TGTGCCAGCAGCTTTGGGCAAAACACTGAAGCTTTCTTT. This encodes CASSFGQNTEAFF.

V usage is TRBV9 and J usage is TRBJ2-3, with D maybe TRBD2 (6 bases). Germline V gene lookup returns CDR1 SGDLS and CDR2 YYNGEE. Trimming took 3 bases from V and 0 from J, leaving 14 bases between them. The CDR3 covers 16 residues. Here the CDR3 DNA reads TGTGCCAGCAGCGCCCTAGGGGAGGCTAGCACAGATACGCAGTATTTT. Encoded protein: CASSALGEASTDTQYF.